These 2 T cell receptor beta chains came from one sample sequenced in a study of a mutant IDH1 vaccine in newly diagnosed glioma. Profiling relied on immunoSEQ multiplex PCR, and the TCRdb table lists in-frame clones only, not all of them. The sample has over 35,000 clones; roughly 84% are singletons. The antigens these receptors bind are not known. Time point here: week 23, last vaccination. Topical imiquimod was applied with each vaccine dose, which held 300 ug of mutant IDH1 20-mer peptide. The source was PBMCs, collected from a glioma patient whose treatment included an IDH1 peptide vaccine. The receptors shown here come from a woman under 30 with glioma. Some clones in this sample may be carry-over from other donors' samples.

The chain links TRBV9 to TRBJ2-7; the D is unclear. CDR1 is SGDLS and CDR2 is YYNGEE in the germline V gene. CDR3 length: 16 residues. The V and J ends lost 1 base and 3 bases respectively, with 17 bases between them. CDR3 in DNA: TGTGCCAGCAGCGTACTCTGCAGTCGTCCGGACTACGAGCAGTACTTC. Translating it yields CASSVLCSRPDYEQYF.

The CDR3 coding sequence is TGTGCCAGCAGCTTGAAGACAGATCAGCCCCAGCATTTT. This translates into CASSLKTDQPQHF. The chain couples TRBV7-8 to TRBJ1-5; TRBD1 might be the D (5 bases). CDR3 length: 13 amino acids. With 3 bases removed from V and 5 bases from J, the gap between germline ends came to 8 bases. Germline lookup yields CDR1 SGHVS and CDR2 FQNEAQ.